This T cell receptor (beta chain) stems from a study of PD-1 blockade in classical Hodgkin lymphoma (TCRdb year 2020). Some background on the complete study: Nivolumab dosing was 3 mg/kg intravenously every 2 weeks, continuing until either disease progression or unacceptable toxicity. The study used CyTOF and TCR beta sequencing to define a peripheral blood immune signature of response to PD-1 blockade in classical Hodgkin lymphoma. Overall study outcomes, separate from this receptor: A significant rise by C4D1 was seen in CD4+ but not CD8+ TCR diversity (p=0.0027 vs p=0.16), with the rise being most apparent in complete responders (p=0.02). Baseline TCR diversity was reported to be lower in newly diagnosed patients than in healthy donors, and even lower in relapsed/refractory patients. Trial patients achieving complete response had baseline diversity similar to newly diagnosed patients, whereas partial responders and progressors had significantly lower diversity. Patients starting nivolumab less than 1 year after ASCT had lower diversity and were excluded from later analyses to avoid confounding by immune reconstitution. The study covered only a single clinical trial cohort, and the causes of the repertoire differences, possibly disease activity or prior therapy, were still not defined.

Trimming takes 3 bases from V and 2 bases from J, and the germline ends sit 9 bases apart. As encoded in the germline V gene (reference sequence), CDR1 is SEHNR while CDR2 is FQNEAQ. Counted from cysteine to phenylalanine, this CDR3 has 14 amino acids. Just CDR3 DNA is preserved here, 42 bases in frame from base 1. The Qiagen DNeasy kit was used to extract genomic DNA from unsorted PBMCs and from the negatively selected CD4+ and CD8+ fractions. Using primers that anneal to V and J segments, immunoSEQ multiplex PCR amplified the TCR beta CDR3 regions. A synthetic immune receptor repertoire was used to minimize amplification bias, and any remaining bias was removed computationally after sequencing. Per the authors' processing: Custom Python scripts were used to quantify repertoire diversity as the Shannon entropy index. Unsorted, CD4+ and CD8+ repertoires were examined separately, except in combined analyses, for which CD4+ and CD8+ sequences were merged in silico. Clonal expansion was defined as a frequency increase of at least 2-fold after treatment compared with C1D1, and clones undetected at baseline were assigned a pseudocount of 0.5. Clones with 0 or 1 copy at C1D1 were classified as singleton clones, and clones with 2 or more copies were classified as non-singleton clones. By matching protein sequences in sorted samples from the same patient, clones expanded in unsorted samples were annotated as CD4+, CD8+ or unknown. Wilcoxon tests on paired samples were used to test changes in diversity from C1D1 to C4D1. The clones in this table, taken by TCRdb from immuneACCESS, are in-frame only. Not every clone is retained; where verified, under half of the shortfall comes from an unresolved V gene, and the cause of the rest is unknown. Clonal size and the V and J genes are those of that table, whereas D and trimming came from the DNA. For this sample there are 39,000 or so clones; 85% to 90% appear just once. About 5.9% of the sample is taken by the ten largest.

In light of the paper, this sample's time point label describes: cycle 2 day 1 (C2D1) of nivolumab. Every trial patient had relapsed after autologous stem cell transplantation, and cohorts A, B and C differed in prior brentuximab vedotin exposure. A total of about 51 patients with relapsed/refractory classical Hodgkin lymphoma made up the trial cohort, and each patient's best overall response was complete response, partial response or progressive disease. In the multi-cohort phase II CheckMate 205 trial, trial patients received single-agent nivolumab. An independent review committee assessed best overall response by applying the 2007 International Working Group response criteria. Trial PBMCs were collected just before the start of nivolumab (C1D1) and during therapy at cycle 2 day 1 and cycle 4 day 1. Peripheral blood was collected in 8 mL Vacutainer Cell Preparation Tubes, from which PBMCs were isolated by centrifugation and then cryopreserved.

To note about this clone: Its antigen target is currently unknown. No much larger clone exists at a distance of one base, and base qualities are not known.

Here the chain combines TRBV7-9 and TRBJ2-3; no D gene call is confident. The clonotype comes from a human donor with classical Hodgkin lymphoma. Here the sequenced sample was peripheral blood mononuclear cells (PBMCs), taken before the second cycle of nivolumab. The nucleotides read TGTGCCAGCAGCTTGGGCCACTCCACAGATACGCAGTATTTT. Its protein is CASSLGHSTDTQYF.